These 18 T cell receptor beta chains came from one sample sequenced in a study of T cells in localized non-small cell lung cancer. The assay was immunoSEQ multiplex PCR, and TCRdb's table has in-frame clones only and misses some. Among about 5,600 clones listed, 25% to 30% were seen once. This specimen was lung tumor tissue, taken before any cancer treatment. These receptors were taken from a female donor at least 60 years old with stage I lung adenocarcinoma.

The CDR3 DNA reads as TGTGCCAGCAGTACGCTCTCTCGGAGGAGGGCCTACGAGCAGTACTTC. It is translated as CASSTLSRRRAYEQYF. The rearrangement links TRBV28 to TRBJ2-7; possibly TRBD2 for D (6 bases). The V end was cut by 5 bases, the J end by 2 bases, with 19 bases between. Germline lookup yields CDR1 MDHEN and CDR2 SYDVKM. The CDR3 totals 16 residues.

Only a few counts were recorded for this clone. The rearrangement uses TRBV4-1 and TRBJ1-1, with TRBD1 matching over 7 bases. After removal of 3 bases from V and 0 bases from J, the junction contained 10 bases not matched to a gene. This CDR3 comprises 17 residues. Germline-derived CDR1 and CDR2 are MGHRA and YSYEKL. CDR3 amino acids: CASSQRTLGQMNTEAFF. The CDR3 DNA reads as TGCGCCAGCAGCCAGAGGACCCTGGGACAGATGAACACTGAAGCTTTCTTT.

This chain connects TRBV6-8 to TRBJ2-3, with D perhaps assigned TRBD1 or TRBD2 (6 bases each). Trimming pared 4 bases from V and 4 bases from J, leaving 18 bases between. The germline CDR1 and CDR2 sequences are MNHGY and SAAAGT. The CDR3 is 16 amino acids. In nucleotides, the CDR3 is TGTGCCAGCAGTTCGGGGGCCTTTCCGGCGGCAGATACGCAGTATTTT. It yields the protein CASSSGAFPAADTQYF.

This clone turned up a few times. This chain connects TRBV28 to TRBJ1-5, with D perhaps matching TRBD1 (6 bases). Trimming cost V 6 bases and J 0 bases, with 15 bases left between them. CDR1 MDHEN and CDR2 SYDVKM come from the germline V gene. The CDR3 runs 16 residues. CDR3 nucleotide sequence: TGTGCCAGCAGCAGGGGTGGCCGTGATAGCAATCAGCCCCAGCATTTT. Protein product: CASSRGGRDSNQPQHF.

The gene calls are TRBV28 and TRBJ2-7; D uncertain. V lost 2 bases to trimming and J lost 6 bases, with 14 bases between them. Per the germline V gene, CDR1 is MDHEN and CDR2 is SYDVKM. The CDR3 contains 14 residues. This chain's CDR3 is CASSLTRDGSEQYF. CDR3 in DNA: TGTGCCAGCAGTTTAACTCGTGACGGTTCCGAGCAGTACTTC.

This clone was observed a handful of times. The CDR3 loop reads CASTDPGRWGYTF. The CDR3 DNA reads as TGTGCCAGCACCGACCCGGGACGATGGGGCTACACCTTC. The gene calls are TRBV6-8 and TRBJ1-2; tentative D call: TRBD1 (5 bases). The germline V and J ends were trimmed by 7 bases and 8 bases, with 17 bases remaining between them. Germline CDR1 reads MNHGY; CDR2 reads SAAAGT. The CDR3 sequence is 13 residues long.

CDR3: CASSIKREPQHF. The CDR3 DNA reads TGTGCCAGTAGTATAAAAAGAGAGCCCCAGCATTTT. The chain uses TRBV19 and TRBJ1-5, with D unclear. CDR3 length: 12 residues. V dropped 2 bases and J dropped 8 bases, with 7 bases sitting between them. Germline CDR1 and CDR2: LNHDA and SQIVND (reference sequence).

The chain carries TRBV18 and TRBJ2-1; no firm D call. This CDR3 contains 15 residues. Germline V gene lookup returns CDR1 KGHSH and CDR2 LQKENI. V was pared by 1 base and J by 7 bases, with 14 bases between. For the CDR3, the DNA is TGTGCCAGCTCACCACGGGGAAGCGCTGCGAATGAGCAGTTCTTC. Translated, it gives CASSPRGSAANEQFF.

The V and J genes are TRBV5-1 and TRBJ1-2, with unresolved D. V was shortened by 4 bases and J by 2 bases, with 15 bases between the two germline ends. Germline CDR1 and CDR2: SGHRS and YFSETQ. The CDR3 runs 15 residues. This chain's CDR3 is CASSLVPNLNYGYTF. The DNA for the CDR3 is TGCGCCAGCAGCCTGGTTCCTAACCTAAACTATGGCTACACCTTC.

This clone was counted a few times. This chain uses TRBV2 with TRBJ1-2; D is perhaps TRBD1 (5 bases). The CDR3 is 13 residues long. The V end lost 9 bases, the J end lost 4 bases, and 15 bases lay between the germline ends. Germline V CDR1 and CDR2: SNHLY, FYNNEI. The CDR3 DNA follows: TGTGCCAGTGTCGACAGAACATCCTATGGCTACACCTTC. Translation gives CASVDRTSYGYTF.

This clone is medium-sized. CDR3 in amino acids: CASSLGAVNTEAFF. DNA for the CDR3: TGTGCCAGCAGCTTAGGGGCGGTGAACACTGAAGCTTTCTTT. The rearrangement uses TRBV11-3 and TRBJ1-1; D gene uncertain. This CDR3 comprises 14 residues. The V end lost 1 base, the J end lost 0 bases, and 6 bases lay between the germline ends. Germline assignment: CDR1 SGHNT and CDR2 YENEEA. Full variable domain (rest looked up from reference TRBV11-3 and TRBJ1-1): EAGVVQSPRYKIIEKKQPVAFWCNPISGHNTLYWYLQNLGQGPELLIRYENEEAVDDSQLPKDRFSAERLKGVDSTLKIQPAELGDSAVYLCASSLGAVNTEAFFGQGTRLTVV.

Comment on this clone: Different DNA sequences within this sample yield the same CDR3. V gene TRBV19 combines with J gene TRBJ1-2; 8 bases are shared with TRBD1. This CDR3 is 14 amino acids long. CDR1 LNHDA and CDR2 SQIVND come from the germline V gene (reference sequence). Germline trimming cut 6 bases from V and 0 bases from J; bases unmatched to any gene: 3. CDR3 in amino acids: CASSGQGANYGYTF. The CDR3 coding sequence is TGTGCCAGTAGCGGACAGGGCGCTAACTATGGCTACACCTTC.

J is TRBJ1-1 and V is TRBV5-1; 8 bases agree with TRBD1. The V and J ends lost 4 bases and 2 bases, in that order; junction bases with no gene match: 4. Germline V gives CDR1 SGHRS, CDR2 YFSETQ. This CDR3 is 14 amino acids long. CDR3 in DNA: TGCGCCAGCAGCCCCGGGACAGGAAACACTGAAGCTTTCTTT. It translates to CASSPGTGNTEAFF. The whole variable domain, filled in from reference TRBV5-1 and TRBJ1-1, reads KAGVTQTPRYLIKTRGQQVTLSCSPISGHRSVSWYQQTPGQGLQFLFEYFSETQRNKGNFPGRFSGRQFSNSRSEMNVSTLELGDSALYLCASSPGTGNTEAFFGQGTRLTVV.

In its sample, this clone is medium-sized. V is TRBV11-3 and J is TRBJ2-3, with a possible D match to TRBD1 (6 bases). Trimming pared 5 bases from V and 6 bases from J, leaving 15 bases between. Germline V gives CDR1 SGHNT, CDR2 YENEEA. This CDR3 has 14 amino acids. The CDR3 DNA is TGTGCCAGCAGCGACAACAGGGTATTTGATACGCAGTATTTT. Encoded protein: CASSDNRVFDTQYF.

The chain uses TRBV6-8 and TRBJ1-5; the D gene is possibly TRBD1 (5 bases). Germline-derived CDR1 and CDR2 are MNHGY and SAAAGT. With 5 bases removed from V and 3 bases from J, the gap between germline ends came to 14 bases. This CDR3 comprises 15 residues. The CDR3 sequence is CASSIRDGSNQPQHF. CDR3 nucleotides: TGTGCCAGCAGTATTAGGGACGGCTCCAATCAGCCCCAGCATTTT.

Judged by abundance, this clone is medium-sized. The DNA of the CDR3 is TGTGCCAGCAGTTACCAACTTCCAGGGGTCACTGAAGCTTTCTTT. Its translation is CASSYQLPGVTEAFF. This chain connects TRBV6-8 to TRBJ1-1; tentatively, D is TRBD1 (6 bases). Trimming removed 2 bases at V and 4 bases at J, with 14 bases between. The length of the CDR3 is 15 residues. Germline lookup yields CDR1 MNHGY and CDR2 SAAAGT.

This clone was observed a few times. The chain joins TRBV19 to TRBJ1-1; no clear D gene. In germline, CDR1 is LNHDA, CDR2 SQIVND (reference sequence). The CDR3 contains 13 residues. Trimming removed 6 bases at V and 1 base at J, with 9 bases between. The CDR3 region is CASRRSANTEAFF. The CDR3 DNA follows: TGTGCCAGTAGAAGGTCGGCGAACACTGAAGCTTTCTTT.

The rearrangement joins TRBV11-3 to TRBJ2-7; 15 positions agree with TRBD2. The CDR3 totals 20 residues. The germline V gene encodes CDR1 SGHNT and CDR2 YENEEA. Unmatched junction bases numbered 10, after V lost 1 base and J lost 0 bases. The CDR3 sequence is CASSLVTGTSGRRGSYEQYF. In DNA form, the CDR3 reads TGTGCCAGCAGCTTAGTGACTGGGACTAGCGGGAGGAGGGGCTCCTACGAGCAGTACTTC.